This is a list of T cell receptor beta chains from one sample in a study of CD8+CD57+ T cells in acquired aplastic anemia. TCRdb called the reads again in MiXCR, with one record for every CDR3 protein. Among about 170,000 distinct CDR3 sequences listed, around half were seen once. The sequenced sample was sorted CD4+, CD8+, or CD8+CD57+ T cells (not recorded which) from PBMCs. The receptors come from a human donor with aplastic anemia. CDR3s include the opening cysteine and the closing phenylalanine or tryptophan. A D gene is named only where the DNA matches it firmly. Some rows have no size entry. The others give once, few or many, or a class for an expanded clone.

-	TRBD1	TRBV4-2	20	TRBJ2-1	TGTGCCAGCAGCCAAGAGGGTTGGAACAGGGGCCGATGGGTTGGCAATGAGCAGTTCTTC	CASSQEGWNRGRWVGNEQFF
once	-	TRBV24-1	13	TRBJ1-2	TGTGCCACCAGTGATTTACAGGGTTATGGCTACACCTTC	CATSDLQGYGYTF
few	TRBD1	TRBV9	15	TRBJ1-6	TGTGCCAGCAGCGCGCGGACAGGGGGTAATTCACCCCTCCACTTT	CASSARTGGNSPLHF
few	TRBD1	TRBV2	13	TRBJ1-5	TGTGCCAGCAGGACAGGGGACGGTCAGCCCCAGCATTTT	CASRTGDGQPQHF
-	TRBD2	TRBV19	14	TRBJ2-7	TGTGCCACTACCAGGACTAGCGGGGCCTACGAGCAGTACTTC	CATTRTSGAYEQYF
-	TRBD1	TRBV15	16	TRBJ2-1	TGTGCCACCAGCCAACAGGGACAGTTACTTTACAATGAGCAGTTCTTC	CATSQQGQLLYNEQFF
-	-	TRBV2	15	TRBJ2-3	TGTGCCAGAGGGTCGACGAGGGGTAGTCCAGATACGCAGTATTTT	CARGSTRGSPDTQYF
many	-	TRBV10-2	13	TRBJ2-5	TGCGCCAGCACTGAGGGCGTCCAAGAGACCCAGTACTTC	CASTEGVQETQYF
many	-	TRBV6-1	16	TRBJ2-6	TGTGCCAGCAGTACGAGGATGGGCTCTGGGGCCAACGTCCTGACTTTC	CASSTRMGSGANVLTF
-	-	TRBV2	13	TRBJ1-5	TGTGCCAGCAGACAGTACGGTGACCAGCCCCAGCATTTT	CASRQYGDQPQHF
many	TRBD1	TRBV20-1	14	TRBJ1-2	TGCAGTGCCCGTATTCGACAGGGAGGCTATGGCTACACCTTC	CSARIRQGGYGYTF
-	-	TRBV20-1	14	TRBJ1-2	TGCAGTGCTAGTCAAGGTGCCCCCCGCAATGGCTACACCTTC	CSASQGAPRNGYTF
few	TRBD2	TRBV15	17	TRBJ2-1	TGTGCCACCAGCAGAGTAGCGGGGGGTTCCTCCTACAATGAGCAGTTCTTC	CATSRVAGGSSYNEQFF
many	-	TRBV5-6	13	TRBJ2-5	TGTGCCAGCAGCTTGGACCTGCAAGAGACCCAGTACTTC	CASSLDLQETQYF
many	-	TRBV6-1	13	TRBJ2-5	TGTGCCAGCACGCGTACCCGGGGAGAGACCCAGTACTTC	CASTRTRGETQYF
many	-	TRBV7-6	16	TRBJ2-1	TGTGCCAGCAGCACAACGACAGGTGGAATATGGCTGGAGCAGTTCTTC	CASSTTTGGIWLEQFF
many	TRBD2	TRBV10-3	16	TRBJ2-2	TGTGCCATCAGTGAAAGTCGCGGGGGGGCCGACGGGGAGCTGTTTTTT	CAISESRGGADGELFF
-	TRBD1	TRBV11-1	13	TRBJ1-1	TGTGCCAGCAGCTCAGGGGGATCCACTGAAGCTTTCTTT	CASSSGGSTEAFF
-	TRBD1	TRBV20-1	15	TRBJ1-1	TGCAGTGCTAGAGCTGACAGGGGGCTGGACACTGAAGCTTTCTTT	CSARADRGLDTEAFF
few	TRBD1	TRBV10-1	14	TRBJ2-1	TGCGCCAGCAGTCGACAGGGGGGACACAATGAGCAGTTCTTC	CASSRQGGHNEQFF
few	TRBD1	TRBV10-1	15	TRBJ2-1	TGCGCCAGCAGTGAGCCGGGACAGGGGAAGGTTGAGCAGTTCTTC	CASSEPGQGKVEQFF
-	TRBD2	TRBV3-1	14	TRBJ2-4	TGTGCCAGCAGCCAACAAGCGGGGAAAAACATTCAGTACTTC	CASSQQAGKNIQYF
-	-	TRBV19	13	TRBJ1-1	TGTGCCAGTAGTATAGGGTTGTCTCGAGAAGCTTTCTTT	CASSIGLSREAFF
few	-	TRBV24-1	12	TRBJ2-1	TGTGCCACCGCTAAACAGCCTAATGAGCAGTTCTTC	CATAKQPNEQFF
many	TRBD1	TRBV7-3	12	TRBJ2-1	TGTGCCAGCAGCCCCCCAGGGGGAGAGCAGTTCTTC	CASSPPGGEQFF
-	-	TRBV15	14	TRBJ1-5	TGTGCCACCAGCAGAAAGCAGGAGAATCAGCCCCAGCATTTT	CATSRKQENQPQHF
many	TRBD2	TRBV7-9	14	TRBJ2-1	TGTGCCAGCACCCTGGGGGGGACTCATAATGAGCAGTTCTTC	CASTLGGTHNEQFF
-	TRBD2	TRBV7-3	15	TRBJ2-5	TGTGCCAGCAGCTCGGCGCCTAGCGGGGGTGAGACCCAGTACTTC	CASSSAPSGGETQYF
-	TRBD2	TRBV29-1	15	TRBJ2-1	TGCAGCGTTGAGCGACTAGCGGGAGGGGGTAATGAGCAGTTCTTC	CSVERLAGGGNEQFF
-	-	TRBV19	18	TRBJ2-6	TGTGCCAGTAGGGCGGGAGGTCAGGGGGACTCTGGGGCCAACGTCCTGACTTTC	CASRAGGQGDSGANVLTF